The entry below describes one TCR beta chain. Its antigen target is currently unknown. No clone much larger than this one lies a single base away; base qualities are absent. Patients with a history of autoimmune disease or receiving systemic immunosuppression were excluded from the trial. Peripheral blood for TCR sequencing was drawn from every dose cohort at baseline, at cycle 4 day 1 and at cycle 7 day 1. The samples were taken from a phase I, first-in-human, multicenter, open-label dose-escalation trial of ivuxolimab. The trial enrolled adults with locally advanced or metastatic head and neck squamous cell, hepatocellular, melanoma or renal cell carcinoma. Before TCR sequencing, CD4+ T cells and CD8+ T cells from peripheral blood were sorted into separate populations. The data belong to a study of OX40 agonist ivuxolimab in advanced cancers. A note on the overall study: Ivuxolimab was an agonistic, fully human IgG2 monoclonal antibody directed against OX40 (CD134), a costimulatory receptor. Intravenous ivuxolimab was administered to patients every 2 weeks at six dose levels: 0.01, 0.1, 0.3, 1.5, 3 and 10 mg/kg. Among the roughly 50 dose-escalation patients, around 20 had hepatocellular carcinoma, some 15 melanoma, 9 renal cell carcinoma and 9 head and neck cancer. The dose-escalation cohort was roughly 83% male with a mean age of about 60 years, ranging from roughly 20 to 80. Prior anti-PD-1, anti-PD-L1 or anti-CTLA-4 therapy was permitted, and checkpoint inhibitors had been received by about 37% of dose-escalation patients. Partial responses were achieved by three dose-escalation patients, of whom one had hepatocellular carcinoma and two had cutaneous melanoma. The point of sequencing TCRbeta in the periphery was to test whether ivuxolimab changed TCR sequence diversity and drove clonal T-cell expansion. The paper describes the monotherapy dose-escalation part (N of about 52 patients) of the phase I trial of ivuxolimab. Findings and caveats that apply to the study as a whole: At doses of 0.1 to 3.0 mg/kg, clonal expansion of both CD4+ and CD8+ T cells in blood was seen between baseline and week 6. Low levels of normalized T-cell clonal expansion were also seen in some nonresponding patients. After ivuxolimab, CD8+ T cells had more expanded clones than CD4+ T cells on average. In the 0.1-3.0 mg/kg groups, partial responders had among the lowest normalized peripheral clonal expansion, particularly in CD8+ T cells. Which antigens the clonally expanded peripheral T cells were specific for was not determined.

For sequencing of the TCRbeta CDR3 region, genomic DNA was extracted from the sorted cells. The immunoSEQ Assay was used to sequence the TCRbeta CDR3 regions. Drawn from immuneACCESS, this table holds only the in-frame rearrangements with V and J called that TCRdb kept. Clones are partly lost; checked studies trace under half to an unresolved V gene and leave the rest unexplained. Here the sample has 40,000 to 50,000 clones; around nine tenths occur a single time. Under 40% of the sample is held by the ten biggest clonotypes. CDR1 and CDR2 were assigned from the germline V gene as SGHRS and YFSETQ. Trimming at the junction amounts to 0 bases on V and 5 bases on J, and the germline ends lie 9 bases apart. The CDR3 runs 14 residues from the cysteine to the phenylalanine. The DNA shown is the 42-base CDR3, in frame from base 1.

The sample here was CD4+ or CD8+ T cells sorted from blood, taken in a trial of the OX40 agonist ivuxolimab. The sequence was collected from an adult with an advanced solid tumor such as melanoma, head and neck, liver or kidney cancer. The V gene is TRBV5-1 and the J gene is TRBJ2-4; no D gene is confidently identified. The CDR3 reads CASSLERPENIQYF. The sequence in DNA is TGCGCCAGCAGCTTGGAACGGCCCGAAAACATTCAGTACTTC.